The clone carrying this TCR beta chain was seen once. Its antigen is still unknown. TCRdb's copy holds only in-frame clones and misses some; the assay was immunoSEQ multiplex PCR. The sample has tens of thousands of clones, under 90% seen once. CDR3 length: 13 residues. Germline values: CDR1 MNHEY, CDR2 SVGAGI. Trimming left V 7 bases short and J 3 bases short, with 12 bases between. The sample is drawn from a study of T cell responses to AZD1222 COVID-19 vaccine. Overall study findings and caveats: Only five or six individuals given AZD1222 were seropositive at baseline. Reportedly, close to half of spike-specific TCRs are directed against unmutated variant regions.

The starting material was peripheral blood, obtained on day 0 of AZD1222 vaccination. The clonotype was recovered from an adult in good health. The chain links TRBV6-5 to TRBJ1-1; perhaps TRBD1 as D (6 bases). The CDR3 DNA reads TGTGCCAGCACCGACAGGAGGGACACTGAAGCTTTCTTT. Translation: CASTDRRDTEAFF.